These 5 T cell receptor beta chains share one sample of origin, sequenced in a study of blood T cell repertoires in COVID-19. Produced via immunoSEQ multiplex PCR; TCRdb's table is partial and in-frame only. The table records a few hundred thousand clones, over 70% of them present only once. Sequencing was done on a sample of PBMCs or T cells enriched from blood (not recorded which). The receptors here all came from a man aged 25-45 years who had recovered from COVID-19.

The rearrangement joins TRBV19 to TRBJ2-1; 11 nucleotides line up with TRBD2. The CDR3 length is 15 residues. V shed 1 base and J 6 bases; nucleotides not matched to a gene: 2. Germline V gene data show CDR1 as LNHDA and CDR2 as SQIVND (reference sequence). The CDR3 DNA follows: TGTGCCAGTAGTATAGGAGGGACTAGCGGCAATGAGCAGTTCTTC. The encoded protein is CASSIGGTSGNEQFF.

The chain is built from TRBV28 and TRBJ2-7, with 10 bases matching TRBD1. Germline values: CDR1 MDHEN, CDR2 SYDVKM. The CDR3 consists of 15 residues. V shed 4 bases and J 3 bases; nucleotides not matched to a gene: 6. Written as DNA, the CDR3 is TGTGCCAGCAGTTCAAGGGACAGGGGAAACTACGAGCAGTACTTC. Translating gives CASSSRDRGNYEQYF.

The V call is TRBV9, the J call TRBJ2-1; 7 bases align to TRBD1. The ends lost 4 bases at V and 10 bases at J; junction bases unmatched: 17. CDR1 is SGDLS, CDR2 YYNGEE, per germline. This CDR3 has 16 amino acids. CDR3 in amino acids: CASSLGVHRGLGEQFF. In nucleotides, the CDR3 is TGTGCCAGCAGCCTCGGGGTTCACAGGGGCCTGGGGGAGCAGTTCTTC.

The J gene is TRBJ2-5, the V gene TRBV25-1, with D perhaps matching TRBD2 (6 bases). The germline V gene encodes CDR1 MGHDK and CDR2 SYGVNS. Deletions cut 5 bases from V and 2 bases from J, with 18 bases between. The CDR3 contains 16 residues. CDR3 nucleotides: TGTGCCAGCAGTTCCCAAACCGGGACTTCTCAAGAGACCCAGTACTTC. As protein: CASSSQTGTSQETQYF.

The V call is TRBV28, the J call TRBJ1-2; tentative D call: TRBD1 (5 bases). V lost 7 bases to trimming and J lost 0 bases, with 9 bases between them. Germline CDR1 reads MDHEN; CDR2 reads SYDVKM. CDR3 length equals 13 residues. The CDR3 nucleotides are TGTGCCAGCACCTGGGGGGCTAACTATGGCTACACCTTC. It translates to CASTWGANYGYTF.